The 25 T cell receptor beta chains in this list originate from one sample, sequenced in a study of cytomegalovirus exposure and HLA in healthy donors (dated 2017 in TCRdb). Libraries were built with the immunoSEQ multiplex PCR assay. The multiplex PCR relied on a mix of 60 forward primers for TCR Vbeta segments and 13 reverse primers for TCR Jbeta segments. TCRdb carries this immuneACCESS record with in-frame sequences only. Its versions omit some clonotypes, under half of them owing to an unresolved V gene in the studies checked, with the rest unexplained. Present in this sample are about 190,000 clones, about 80% of which were seen just once. The ten largest clones represent about 9.4% of the sample. The sample consisted of PBMCs. All receptors come from a woman aged 45-59 years in good health and CMV-seropositive.

This chain uses TRBV7-9 with TRBJ1-2, with 7 nucleotides matching TRBD1. The CDR3 is 13 residues long. Germline CDR1 and CDR2: SEHNR and FQNEAQ (reference sequence). The V gene end was trimmed by 4 bases and the J gene end by 4 bases; junction bases not matched to a gene: 3. DNA of the CDR3: TGTGCCAGCAGCTACGGGACAGCCTATGGCTACACCTTC. Translating it yields CASSYGTAYGYTF.

The chain carries TRBV27 and TRBJ2-5, with a tentative D call TRBD1 (6 bases). This CDR3 comprises 14 residues. Trimming left V 7 bases short and J 0 bases short, with 12 bases between. Per the germline V gene, CDR1 is MNHEY and CDR2 is SMNVEV (reference sequence). Written as DNA, the CDR3 is TGTGCCAGCAAGGACAGCATGTACCAAGAGACCCAGTACTTC. Translating gives CASKDSMYQETQYF.

The chain is built from TRBV29-1 and TRBJ2-5; maybe TRBD1 (5 bases). The V end was cut by 5 bases, the J end by 2 bases, with 12 bases between. Germline V gives CDR1 SQVTM, CDR2 ANQGSEA. The CDR3 runs to 13 residues. CDR3 region: CSVIRVVQETQYF. Here the CDR3 DNA reads TGCAGCGTTATCAGGGTGGTGCAAGAGACCCAGTACTTC.

The V gene is TRBV4-1, the J gene TRBJ2-1; 10 bases line up with TRBD2. The V gene's germline CDR1 is MGHRA and CDR2 YSYEKL. The junction had 1 base not matched to a gene; V was cut back by 1 base and J by 4 bases. The CDR3 extends over 15 amino acids. The CDR3 reads CASSQVAGGYNEQFF. The CDR3 nucleotides are TGCGCCAGCAGCCAAGTAGCGGGGGGTTACAATGAGCAGTTCTTC.

This chain connects TRBV18 to TRBJ1-3; no clear D. CDR1 is KGHSH, CDR2 LQKENI, per germline. The CDR3 contains 16 residues. V lost 3 bases to trimming and J lost 0 bases, with 12 bases between them. The CDR3 coding sequence is TGTGCCAGCTCACCTCTCGAAACCAGCTCTGGAAACACCATATATTTT. It encodes CASSPLETSSGNTIYF.

The chain employs TRBV5-1 and TRBJ2-2; D gene ambiguous. Germline V lookup: CDR1 SGHRS, CDR2 YFSETQ. The CDR3 sequence is 13 residues long. The V and J ends lost 3 bases and 4 bases respectively, with 7 bases between them. CDR3 nucleotide sequence: TGCGCCAGCAGCTCGTCCGGCACCGGGGAGCTGTTTTTT. Translating it yields CASSSSGTGELFF.

The sample holds one count of this clone. The chain uses TRBV7-7 and TRBJ2-5; 15 positions match TRBD2. This CDR3 spans 17 amino acids. V was clipped by 5 bases and J by 1 base; unmatched bases: 5. The germline gives CDR1 SSHAT, CDR2 FNYEAQ (reference sequence). DNA of the CDR3: TGTGCCAGCAGCCCCGGACTAGCGGGGGGGACCCAAGAGACCCAGTACTTC. The encoded protein is CASSPGLAGGTQETQYF.

The chain uses TRBV7-2 and TRBJ2-5; D gene unclear. Trimming took off 1 base at V and 4 bases at J, with 7 bases between the two ends. Germline loops: CDR1 SGHTA, CDR2 FQGNSA. CDR3 length equals 13 residues. CDR3 region: CASSLVALETQYF. The CDR3 DNA sequence: TGTGCCAGCAGCTTAGTTGCGCTAGAGACCCAGTACTTC.

The chain employs TRBV6-5 and TRBJ1-2, with TRBD1 matching over 8 bases. The V gene's germline CDR1 is MNHEY and CDR2 SVGAGI. Losses at the gene ends were 6 bases for V and 3 bases for J; bases not matched to a gene: 6. The CDR3 has 14 residues. Here the CDR3 reads CASSFRGQDYGYTF. In nucleotides, the CDR3 is TGTGCCAGCAGCTTCAGGGGGCAAGACTATGGCTACACCTTC.

This chain uses TRBV18 with TRBJ2-1; TRBD1 matches at 8 bases. The CDR3 is 15 residues long. CDR1 KGHSH and CDR2 LQKENI come from the germline V gene. J gave up 6 bases and V 0 bases, and 4 bases lay outside the gene matches. For the CDR3, the DNA is TGTGCCAGCTCACCACCGGACAGGGTAGGCAATGAGCAGTTCTTC. Protein: CASSPPDRVGNEQFF.

The J gene is TRBJ1-1, the V gene TRBV2; no reliable D call. Looked up from germline, CDR1 is SNHLY and CDR2 is FYNNEI. The CDR3 has 13 amino acids. V lost 8 bases, J lost 0 bases, and 10 bases lay in between. DNA of the CDR3: TGTGCCAGCGGACTGGGTCTGAACACTGAAGCTTTCTTT. Translating gives CASGLGLNTEAFF.

The chain uses TRBV5-1 and TRBJ1-3; D call uncertain. CDR3 length: 13 amino acids. Germline-derived CDR1 and CDR2 are SGHRS and YFSETQ. Trimming stripped 4 bases from V and 7 bases from J, with 12 bases between. As DNA, the CDR3 is TGCGCCAGCAGCCCCTGGGAGGCGAACACCATATATTTT. Residues: CASSPWEANTIYF.

The rearrangement links TRBV4-1 to TRBJ1-5; possibly TRBD1 for D (6 bases). The germline CDR1 and CDR2 sequences are MGHRA and YSYEKL. V was clipped by 4 bases and J by 6 bases, with 19 bases between them. The CDR3 is 16 amino acids. In DNA form, the CDR3 reads TGCGCCAGCAGCCCCGGCCCAGGGGAGGGAGGTCAGCCCCAGCATTTT. It yields the protein CASSPGPGEGGQPQHF.

The rearrangement joins TRBV27 to TRBJ2-7; TRBD1 might be the D (6 bases). V shed 2 bases and J shed 2 bases, with 13 bases lying between them. The CDR3 is 15 amino acids. Per the germline V gene, CDR1 is MNHEY and CDR2 is SMNVEV (reference sequence). The DNA of the CDR3 is TGTGCCAGCAGTTTAGGTCCGACAGGCACCTACGAGCAGTACTTC. It specifies CASSLGPTGTYEQYF.

The chain carries TRBV7-2 and TRBJ2-5; D possibly corresponds to TRBD1 (6 bases). Germline V gene data show CDR1 as SGHTA and CDR2 as FQGNSA. The CDR3 is 19 residues long. The germline V and J ends were trimmed by 5 bases and 5 bases, with 30 bases remaining between them. CDR3 DNA: TGTGCCAGCAGCCTAGGCCGGTGGTTCGACAGGCAACAGGACGAGACCCAGTACTTC. Its translation is CASSLGRWFDRQQDETQYF.

V usage is TRBV11-2 and J usage is TRBJ2-1; the match to TRBD2 covers 14 bases. Germline CDR1 reads SGHAT; CDR2 reads FQNNGV. The CDR3 loop spans 17 amino acids. J was trimmed by 7 bases and V by 1 base; bases with no gene match: 6. The CDR3 loop reads CASSLALRTSGGNEQFF. Written as DNA, the CDR3 is TGTGCCAGCAGCTTAGCCCTGAGGACTAGCGGGGGGAATGAGCAGTTCTTC.

The genes are TRBV5-1 and TRBJ2-5; TRBD2 matches 13 bases. This CDR3 is 18 amino acids long. The V gene end was trimmed by 2 bases and the J gene end by 4 bases; junction bases not matched to a gene: 11. Germline CDR1 is SGHRS and CDR2 is YFSETQ. The CDR3 loop is CASSFRLAGGQGAETQYF. CDR3 nucleotides: TGCGCCAGCAGCTTTCGACTAGCGGGGGGTCAAGGAGCAGAGACCCAGTACTTC.

CDR3 sequence (DNA): TGTGCCACCAGCCAAACGCCAGGGCAGCCCCAGCATTTT. Its translation is CATSQTPGQPQHF. The V call is TRBV15, the J call TRBJ1-5; a possible D gene is TRBD1 (5 bases). This CDR3 comprises 13 residues. The germline CDR1 and CDR2 sequences are LNHNV and YYDKDF (reference sequence). V lost 5 bases to trimming and J lost 7 bases, with 12 bases between them. Drawing the rest from reference TRBV15 and TRBJ1-5, the complete variable domain is DAMVIQNPRYQVTQFGKPVTLSCSQTLNHNVMYWYQQKSSQAPKLLFHYYDKDFNNEADTPDNFQSRRPNTSFCFLDIRSPGLGDTAMYLCATSQTPGQPQHFGDGTRLSIL.

This chain links TRBV28 with TRBJ1-3; a weak D match, TRBD1 (6 bases). Between the trimmed V and J ends, which lost 9 bases and 2 bases, there was a span of 14 bases. Germline-derived CDR1 and CDR2 are MDHEN and SYDVKM. The CDR3 extends over 14 amino acids. The DNA of the CDR3 is TGTGCCAGTGGAGAGGGGGTAACTGGAAACACCATATATTTT. Amino acids: CASGEGVTGNTIYF.

The V call is TRBV19, the J call TRBJ1-5, with a possible D match to TRBD1 (6 bases). The germline CDR1 and CDR2 sequences are LNHDA and SQIVND (reference sequence). The CDR3 sequence is 15 residues long. Trimming took off 5 bases at V and 7 bases at J, with 18 bases between the two ends. The CDR3, as DNA: TGTGCCAGTAGTCCCGGGAGGGGGAGGCGGCAGCCCCAGCATTTT. The encoded protein is CASSPGRGRRQPQHF.

The rearrangement uses TRBV5-1 and TRBJ1-1, with D tentatively TRBD1 (5 bases). The V gene's germline CDR1 is SGHRS and CDR2 YFSETQ. This CDR3 has 14 residues. V was shortened by 1 base and J by 5 bases, with 12 bases between the two germline ends. CDR3 sequence: CASSLNGAQTEAFF. The CDR3 DNA follows: TGCGCCAGCAGCTTGAATGGGGCGCAGACTGAAGCTTTCTTT.

This clone was observed a single time. The chain couples TRBV6-5 to TRBJ2-1, with TRBD1 identical over 7 bases. The CDR3 runs to 15 residues. Trimming at V came to 4 bases and at J to 0 bases, leaving 3 bases not matched to a gene. Germline loops: CDR1 MNHEY, CDR2 SVGAGI. The CDR3 reads CASSLDRSSYNEQFF. In DNA, the CDR3 is TGTGCCAGCAGTTTGGACAGGAGCTCCTACAATGAGCAGTTCTTC.

The chain employs TRBV30 and TRBJ2-1; 9 bases match TRBD2. There are 13 residues in the CDR3. With 4 bases clipped from V and 3 bases from J, the junction kept 1 base outside the gene matches. The germline V gene encodes CDR1 GTSNPN and CDR2 SVGIG (reference sequence). The CDR3 coding sequence is TGTGCCTGGAATAGCGGGGGCTACAATGAGCAGTTCTTC. It encodes CAWNSGGYNEQFF.

The chain carries TRBV6-5 and TRBJ1-2; TRBD1 might be the D (5 bases). Germline V CDR1 and CDR2: MNHEY, SVGAGI. The length of the CDR3 is 13 residues. V gave up 2 bases and J gave up 3 bases, with 7 bases separating them. The CDR3 loop reads CASSYRQYYGYTF. The CDR3 DNA reads as TGTGCCAGCAGTTACCGACAGTACTATGGCTACACCTTC.

The chain has TRBV29-1 and TRBJ2-1, with 8 bases identical to TRBD1. CDR1 SQVTM and CDR2 ANQGSEA come from the germline V gene. The CDR3 has 13 residues. The trim removed 7 bases at V and 4 bases at J, leaving 6 bases unmatched. The CDR3 loop is CSARDRRYNEQFF. The DNA of the CDR3 is TGCAGCGCTCGGGACAGGAGATACAATGAGCAGTTCTTC.